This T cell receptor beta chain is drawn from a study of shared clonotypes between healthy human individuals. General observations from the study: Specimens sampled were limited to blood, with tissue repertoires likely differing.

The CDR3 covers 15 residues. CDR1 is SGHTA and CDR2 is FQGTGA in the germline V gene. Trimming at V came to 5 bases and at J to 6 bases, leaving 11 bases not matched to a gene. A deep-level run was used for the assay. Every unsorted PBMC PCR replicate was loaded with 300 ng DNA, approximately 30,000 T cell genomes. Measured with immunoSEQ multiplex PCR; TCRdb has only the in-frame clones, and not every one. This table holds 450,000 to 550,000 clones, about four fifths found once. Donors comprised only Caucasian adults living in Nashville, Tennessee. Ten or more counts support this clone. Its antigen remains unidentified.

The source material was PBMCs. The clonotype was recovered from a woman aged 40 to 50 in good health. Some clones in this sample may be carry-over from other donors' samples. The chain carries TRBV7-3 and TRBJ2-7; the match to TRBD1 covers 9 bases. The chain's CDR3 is CASSPSGTGTREQYF. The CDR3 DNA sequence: TGTGCCAGCAGCCCCTCCGGGACAGGGACGCGCGAGCAGTACTTC.